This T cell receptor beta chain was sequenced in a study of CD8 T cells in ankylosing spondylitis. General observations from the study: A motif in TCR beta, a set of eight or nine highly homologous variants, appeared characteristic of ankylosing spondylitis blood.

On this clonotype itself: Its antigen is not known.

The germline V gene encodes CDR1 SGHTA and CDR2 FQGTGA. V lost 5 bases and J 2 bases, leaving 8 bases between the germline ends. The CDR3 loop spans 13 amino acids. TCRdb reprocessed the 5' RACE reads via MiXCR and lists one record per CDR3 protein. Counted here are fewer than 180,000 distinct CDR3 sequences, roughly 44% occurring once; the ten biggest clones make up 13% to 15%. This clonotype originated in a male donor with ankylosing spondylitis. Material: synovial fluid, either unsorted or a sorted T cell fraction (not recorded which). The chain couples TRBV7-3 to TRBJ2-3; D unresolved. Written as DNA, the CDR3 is TGTGCCAGCAGCGAGGACCTCACAGATACGCAGTATTTT. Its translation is CASSEDLTDTQYF. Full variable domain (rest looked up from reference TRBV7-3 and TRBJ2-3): GAGVSQTPSNKVTEKGKYVELRCDPISGHTALYWYRQSLGQGPEFLIYFQGTGAADDSGLPNDRFFAVRPEGSVSTLKIQRTERGDSAVYLCASSEDLTDTQYFGPGTRLTVL.